A selection of T cell receptor beta chains follows, all from one sample in a study of tumor-infiltrating lymphocytes in primary liver carcinoma. TCRdb called the multiplex PCR reads again in MiXCR, with one record for every CDR3 protein. This repertoire shows a few hundred thousand distinct CDR3 sequences, about 50% found once; its top ten account for approximately 15%. Sequenced input: peripheral blood. The receptors were sampled from a woman aged 25 to 45 with primary liver carcinoma and hepatitis B virus infection. Each CDR3 is given with its conserved first and last residue. The D gene is left open where the match is weak. Where a row states a size, it is once, few, many or the class of an expanded clone; other rows omit it.

abundance	v_gene	d_gene	j_gene	CDR3aa	CDR3nt
NA	TRBV11-1	NA	TRBJ2-7	CTSSLTGEQYF	TGTACCAGTAGCTTGACTGGGGAGCAGTACTTC
many	TRBV4-1	TRBD2	TRBJ2-1	CASSQGLRLAGAREQFF	TGCGCCAGCAGCCAAGGACTACGACTAGCGGGAGCGCGGGAGCAGTTCTTC
NA	TRBV12-3/TRBV12-4	NA	TRBJ2-2	CASNMNTGHGELFF	TGTGCCAGCAATATGAACACTGGCCACGGGGAGCTGTTTTTT
NA	TRBV4-1	TRBD1	TRBJ2-3	CASSQVSTGADTLYF	TGCGCCAGCAGCCAAGTATCGACAGGGGCTGATACGCTGTATTTT
few	TRBV14	NA	TRBJ2-1	CASSHNYNEQFF	TGTGCCAGCAGCCACAACTACAATGAGCAGTTCTTC
NA	TRBV6-6	TRBD2	TRBJ2-7	CASSYPPTSGPYEQYF	TGTGCCAGCAGTTACCCGCCGACTAGCGGGCCGTACGAGCAGTACTTC
many	TRBV4-3	NA	TRBJ2-3	CASSQGVARGPDTQYF	TGCGCCAGCAGCCAAGGGGTGGCCAGGGGACCAGATACGCAGTATTTT
NA	TRBV29-1	NA	TRBJ2-1	CSVSTDIVYNEQFF	TGCAGTGTTTCTACGGACATCGTATACAATGAGCAGTTCTTC
many	TRBV29-1	TRBD2	TRBJ2-7	CSVERLAGEQYF	TGCAGCGTTGAACGACTAGCGGGCGAGCAGTACTTC
NA	TRBV11-2	NA	TRBJ1-2	CASILGGPGGYTF	TGTGCAAGCATCTTAGGAGGGCCTGGTGGCTACACCTTC
NA	TRBV6-2/TRBV6-3	NA	TRBJ1-5	CDSSSADSQNQPQHF	TGTGACAGCAGTTCCGCTGACAGCCAGAATCAGCCCCAGCATTTT
NA	TRBV5-4	NA	TRBJ2-7	CTSSLEAVSYEQYF	TGTACCAGCAGCTTGGAGGCTGTCTCATACGAGCAGTACTTC
NA	TRBV4-3	NA	TRBJ2-7	CASSQDLPYEQYF	TGCGCCAGCAGCCAAGATCTGCCCTACGAGCAGTACTTC
NA	TRBV10-1	TRBD2	TRBJ2-1	CASSRTSRPSYNEQFF	TGCGCCAGCAGTAGGACTAGCAGACCTTCCTACAATGAGCAGTTCTTC
NA	TRBV6-1	NA	TRBJ2-7	CAGRQDYEQYF	TGTGCCGGTAGGCAGGACTACGAGCAGTACTTC
NA	TRBV12-3/TRBV12-4	NA	TRBJ1-1	CASSLRYEDFF	TGTGCCAGCAGTTTGAGATATGAAGATTTCTTT
NA	TRBV30	NA	TRBJ1-2	CAWSRLLAEEGYTF	TGTGCCTGGAGTAGATTATTGGCAGAAGAAGGCTACACCTTC
many	TRBV11-2	NA	TRBJ1-1	CASSLVAVPSRAEAFF	TGTGCCAGCAGCTTAGTGGCGGTCCCATCCCGAGCTGAAGCTTTCTTT
NA	TRBV14	NA	TRBJ2-1	CTSSQQIGRSRWESSYNEQFF	TGTACCAGCAGCCAACAAATCGGCAGGTCTCGTTGGGAGAGCTCCTACAATGAGCAGTTCTTC
few	TRBV6-2/TRBV6-3	NA	TRBJ2-5	CASSYPSGARSEAQYF	TGTGCCAGCAGTTACCCCTCGGGGGCCCGCTCGGAGGCCCAGTACTTC
many	TRBV4-2	NA	TRBJ2-1	CASSPPDISREQFF	TGTGCCAGCAGCCCCCCAGACATAAGCAGGGAGCAGTTCTTC
once	TRBV7-8	TRBD1	TRBJ2-7	CASSVDPGQRREQYF	TGTGCCAGCAGCGTCGACCCGGGACAGAGGAGAGAGCAGTACTTC
NA	TRBV6-2/TRBV6-3	NA	TRBJ1-2	CASSYGPFGYGCTF	TGTGCCAGCAGTTACGGGCCCTTTGGATATGGCTGCACCTTC
NA	TRBV6-6	NA	TRBJ2-3	CASSYQTGPRRTDAQYF	TGTGCCAGCAGTTATCAGACCGGACCTCGACGCACAGATGCGCAGTATTTT
NA	TRBV6-2/TRBV6-3	NA	TRBJ2-2	CASTPAAGQYHTGELFF	TGTGCCAGCACCCCCGCTGCCGGGCAGTACCACACCGGGGAGCTGTTTTTT
NA	TRBV6-1	TRBD2	TRBJ2-5	CASSGMSGRVETQYF	TGTGCCAGCAGTGGGATGAGCGGGAGGGTAGAGACCCAGTACTTC
NA	TRBV4-2	NA	TRBJ2-1	CVSSQEDRSSYNEQFF	TGTGTCAGCAGTCAAGAAGACCGGAGCTCCTACAATGAGCAGTTCTTC
NA	TRBV6-2/TRBV6-3	NA	TRBJ2-7	CASSYLPAYEQYF	TGTGCCAGCAGTTACTTGCCAGCCTACGAGCAGTACTTC
many	TRBV11-2	NA	TRBJ2-2	CASSLIAGELFF	TGTGCCAGCAGCTTAATCGCCGGGGAGCTGTTTTTT
once	TRBV20-1	NA	TRBJ1-5	CSARGEGLSNQPQHF	TGCAGTGCTAGAGGCGAAGGACTTAGCAATCAGCCCCAGCATTTT
few	TRBV29-1	TRBD1	TRBJ2-7	CSDLDRAHYEQYF	TGCAGCGACCTCGACAGGGCCCACTACGAGCAGTACTTC
NA	TRBV12-3/TRBV12-4	TRBD1	TRBJ1-4	CASSSGQGAEKLFF	TGTGCCAGCAGTTCCGGCCAGGGGGCTGAAAAACTGTTTTTT